This TCR beta chain emerged from a study of CD8+ T cells in alopecia areata (dated by TCRdb to the late 2010s). With regard to the full study: The treated patients, all with moderate-to-severe alopecia areata, were enrolled in an open-label pilot trial of oral tofacitinib given at 5 to 10 mg twice daily. Patients received tofacitinib for 6 to 18 months and were then followed off drug for 6 months to check for delayed response and recurrence. To study T cell clonal expansion in alopecia areata, the researchers applied high-throughput TCRbeta sequencing to both the C3H/HeJ mouse model and human patients. Scalp tissue and sorted CD4+ and CD8+ peripheral blood T cells from patchy and totalis/universalis alopecia areata patients and from healthy controls were covered by human TCRbeta sequencing. Tofacitinib-treated patients had biopsies at baseline and at 4 and 24 weeks of treatment, with a later scalp biopsy in several patients. Clonality in the scalp was compared among normal scalp (n=4), patchy alopecia areata scalp (n=8), and alopecia totalis/universalis scalp (n=8). The RNA source kit depended on sample type: the PAXgene miRNA kit for fixed scalp, the miRNeasy kit for PBMCs, and the RNeasy kit for mouse skin. Amplification of TCRbeta CDR3 regions was done by immunoSEQ multiplex PCR using 35 Vbeta forward primers and 13 Jbeta reverse primers. Study-level results and caveats: Shared TCR sequences between patients were less evident than in mice, which may be partly attributable to HLA diversity in the patient population. Compared with normal scalp, lesional scalp, particularly in alopecia totalis/universalis, had higher clonality and more expanded CD8+ clones, which suggests antigenic drive. Unlike mouse skin, where gammadelta T cells dominate, normal human skin contains resident alphabeta T cells that get sequenced too, which complicates analysis of the scalp TCR repertoire.

As encoded in the germline V gene, CDR1 is SGHDT while CDR2 is YYEEEE. The V and J ends are trimmed by 4 bases and 3 bases, leaving 8 bases between them. There are 12 amino acids in the CDR3, from cysteine to phenylalanine inclusive. Only the CDR3 DNA stays, 36 bases, in frame from base 1. The library was made by the immunoSEQ multiplex PCR assay. RNA was extracted from all samples and reverse transcribed into cDNA, which served as template for TCR sequencing. First-strand cDNA was synthesized using SuperScript III with a 2:1 mix of oligo-dT and random hexamers. Amplification bias was assessed with a synthetic immune receptor repertoire, and residual bias was removed computationally. Per the original workflow: Raw reads were preprocessed to remove errors, and CDR3 was defined by IMGT conventions from the conserved cysteine to phenylalanine. Clonality was computed as 1 minus the Shannon entropy, with the entropy normalized by log2 of the number of productive unique TCRs. Scalp TCRbeta sequences were cross-referenced with sorted blood CD4 and CD8 repertoires so that the CD4 or CD8 identity of scalp clones could be inferred. TCRdb took over this immuneACCESS table, retaining in-frame rearrangements with V and J assigned. Such tables are incomplete; in checked studies, under half of the missing clones stem from an unresolved V gene, and the remainder is unexplained. V, J and clone size are taken as reported in that table, and D and trimming were inferred from the DNA itself. The sample has more than 100,000 clones on record, roughly 54% of them singletons. The leading ten clones occupy roughly 4.8% of the sample.

The time point label corresponds to: baseline before oral tofacitinib. Lesional scalp punch biopsies and peripheral blood were collected from alopecia areata patients. After PBMCs were isolated by density centrifugation and stained for CD3, CD4 and CD8, a FACSAria was used to sort CD4+ and CD8+ T cells. Details on this clone: Its antigen is still unknown. Base qualities are not at hand, and no much larger clone is one base apart.

The sequence was obtained from a human donor with alopecia areata. Sample: CD4+ T cells sorted from blood, taken at week 0. Recombination linked TRBV5-6 to TRBJ2-7; the D gene is perhaps TRBD1, on 6 matching bases. The DNA sequence is TGTGCCAGCAGCACAGGGATCTACGAGCAGTACTTC. The resulting protein is CASSTGIYEQYF.